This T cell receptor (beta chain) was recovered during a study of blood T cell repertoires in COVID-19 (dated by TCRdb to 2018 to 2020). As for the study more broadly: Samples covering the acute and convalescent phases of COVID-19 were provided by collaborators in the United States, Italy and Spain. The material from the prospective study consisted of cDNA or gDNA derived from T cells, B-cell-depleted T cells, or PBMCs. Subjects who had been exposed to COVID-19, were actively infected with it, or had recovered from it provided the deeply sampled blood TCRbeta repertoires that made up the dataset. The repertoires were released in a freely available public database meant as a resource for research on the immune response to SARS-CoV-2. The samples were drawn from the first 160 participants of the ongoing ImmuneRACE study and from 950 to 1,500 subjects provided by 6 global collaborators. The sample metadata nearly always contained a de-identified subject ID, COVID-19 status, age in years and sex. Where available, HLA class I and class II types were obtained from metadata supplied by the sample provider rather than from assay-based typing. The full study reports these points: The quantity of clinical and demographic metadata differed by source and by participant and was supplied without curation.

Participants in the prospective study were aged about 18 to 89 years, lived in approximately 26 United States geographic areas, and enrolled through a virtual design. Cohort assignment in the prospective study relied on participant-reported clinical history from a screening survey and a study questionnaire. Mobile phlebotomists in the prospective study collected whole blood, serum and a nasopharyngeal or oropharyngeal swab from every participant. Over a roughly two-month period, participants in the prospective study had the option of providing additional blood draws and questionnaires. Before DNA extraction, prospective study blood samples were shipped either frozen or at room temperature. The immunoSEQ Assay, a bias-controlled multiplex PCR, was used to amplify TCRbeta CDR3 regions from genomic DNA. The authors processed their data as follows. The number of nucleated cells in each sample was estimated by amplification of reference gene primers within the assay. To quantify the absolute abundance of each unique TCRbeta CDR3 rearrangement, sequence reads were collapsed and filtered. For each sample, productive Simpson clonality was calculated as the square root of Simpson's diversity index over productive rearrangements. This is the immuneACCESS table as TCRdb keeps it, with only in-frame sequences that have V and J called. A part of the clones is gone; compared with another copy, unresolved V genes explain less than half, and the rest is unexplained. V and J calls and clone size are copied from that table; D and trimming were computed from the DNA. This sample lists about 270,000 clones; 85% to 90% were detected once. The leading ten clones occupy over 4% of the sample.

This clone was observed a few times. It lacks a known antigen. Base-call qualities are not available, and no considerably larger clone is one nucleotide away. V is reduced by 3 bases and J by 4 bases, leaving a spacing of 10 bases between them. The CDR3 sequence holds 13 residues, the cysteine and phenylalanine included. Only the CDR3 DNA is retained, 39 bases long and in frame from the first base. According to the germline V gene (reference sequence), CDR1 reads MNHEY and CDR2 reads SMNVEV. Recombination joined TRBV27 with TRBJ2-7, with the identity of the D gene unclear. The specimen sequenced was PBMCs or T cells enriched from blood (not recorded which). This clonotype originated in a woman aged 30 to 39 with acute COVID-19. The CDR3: CASSFTAGYEQYF. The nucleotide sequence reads TGTGCCAGCAGTTTTACGGCAGGATACGAGCAGTACTTC.